This T cell receptor beta chain emerged from a study of blood T cell repertoires in COVID-19. Study-level background: Samples representing acute and convalescent COVID-19 were sourced from the United States, Italy and Spain. T cells, B-cell-depleted T cells, or PBMCs supplied cDNA or gDNA.

Authors' analysis steps: Reference gene primer amplification gave nucleated cell count estimates. Profiled with immunoSEQ multiplex PCR; TCRdb holds only in-frame clones, not every one. V and J calls and clone size are as listed in that table; D and trimming were resolved from the DNA. The table lists 110,000 to 150,000 clones, 80% to 85% of them singletons, with 7.5% to 8.5% in the top ten. This clone was found once. The germline V gene encodes CDR1 SNHLY and CDR2 FYNNEI. The V end lost 7 bases, the J end lost 10 bases, and 18 bases lay between the germline ends. The CDR3 is made up of 13 amino acids.

The chain has TRBV2 and TRBJ2-3; D is unresolved. This clonotype originated in a human donor in a cohort sampled during active COVID-19. Sequencing input: peripheral blood. CDR3 sequence reads: CASTPGPRLAQYF. The CDR3 nucleotides are TGTGCCAGCACCCCCGGTCCCCGTCTGGCGCAGTATTTT. The full variable domain, rest sourced from reference TRBV2 and TRBJ2-3, is EPEVTQTPSHQVTQMGQEVILRCVPISNHLYFYWYRQILGQKVEFLVSFYNNEISEKSEIFDDQFSVERPDGSNFTLKIRSTKLEDSAMYFCASTPGPRLAQYFGPGTRLTVL.